The next 4 T cell receptor beta chains were all read from a single sample in a study of blood T cell repertoires in COVID-19. Libraries were prepared by immunoSEQ multiplex PCR; TCRdb keeps only in-frame clonotypes and omits some of them. The sample yields over 200,000 clones, about 90% seen once. Input material: peripheral blood. The receptors shown here come from a woman aged 55-69 years with acute or convalescent COVID-19.

The chain has TRBV19 and TRBJ1-5; D might be TRBD1 (6 bases). Between the trimmed V and J ends, which lost 7 bases and 7 bases, there was a span of 20 bases. This CDR3 has 15 residues. CDR1 LNHDA and CDR2 SQIVND come from the germline V gene (reference sequence). This CDR3 reads CASNRTEGTRQPQHF. The DNA for the CDR3 is TGTGCCAGTAACCGGACAGAGGGAACAAGGCAGCCCCAGCATTTT.

This clone was recorded a few times. The genes are TRBV10-1 and TRBJ2-1; possibly TRBD2 for D (5 bases). The CDR3 loop spans 16 amino acids. Germline V CDR1 and CDR2: WNHNN, SYGVQD (reference sequence). Trimming cost V 0 bases and J 6 bases, with 15 bases left between them. This CDR3 is CASSESRASRANEQFF. In DNA form, the CDR3 reads TGCGCCAGCAGTGAGTCGAGGGCTTCCAGAGCCAATGAGCAGTTCTTC.

V and J are TRBV19 and TRBJ1-5, with TRBD1 as a possible D gene (5 bases). CDR1 is LNHDA, CDR2 SQIVND, per germline (reference sequence). V was cut by 5 bases and J by 4 bases, with 15 bases left in between. The CDR3 has 15 amino acids. The CDR3 sequence is CASSGAGTRNQPQHF. The CDR3 DNA follows: TGTGCCAGTAGTGGGGCAGGAACCAGGAATCAGCCCCAGCATTTT.

This chain joins TRBV12-5 and TRBJ1-4, with 9 positions matching TRBD1. The CDR3 consists of 21 residues. Germline-derived CDR1 and CDR2 are LGHNT and FRNRAP. Unmatched junction bases numbered 21, after V lost 6 bases and J lost 1 base. CDR3 region: CASGRTPGTGSGGRTNEKLFF. CDR3 DNA sequence: TGTGCTAGTGGCCGAACCCCTGGGACAGGGAGTGGAGGTAGAACTAATGAAAAACTGTTTTTT.